This T cell receptor beta chain was profiled in a study of blood T cells in healthy people across ages. The CDR3 runs 13 residues. V dropped 5 bases and J dropped 4; count of bases not matched to a gene: 2. Germline V gene data show CDR1 as DFQATT and CDR2 as SNEGSKA (reference sequence). The study, taken as a whole, reports: With age, beta diversity per million T cells declined roughly linearly, significantly by 30 to 40. Diversity estimates drawn from one million T cells were deemed underestimates.

In regard to this clonotype: Its target is unknown.

Total RNA extracted from each sample amounted to at least 5 micrograms. The second PCR ran roughly 6 to 11 cycles with a sample-barcoded 5' primer and J-beta primers. TCRdb analysed the 5' RACE reads with MiXCR anew, one entry per CDR3 protein. The table records 800,000 or so distinct CDR3 sequences, roughly 25% of them present only once. The data also belong to a second study, concerning T cells of mothers and their children.

Sequencing used blood. The gene calls are TRBV20-1 and TRBJ1-1, with TRBD1 identical over 12 bases. The clonotype originates from a boy aged 5 to 17 in good health. The CDR3 is CSALGQGATEAFF. CDR3 nucleotide sequence: TGCAGTGCTTTGGGACAGGGGGCCACTGAAGCTTTCTTT.